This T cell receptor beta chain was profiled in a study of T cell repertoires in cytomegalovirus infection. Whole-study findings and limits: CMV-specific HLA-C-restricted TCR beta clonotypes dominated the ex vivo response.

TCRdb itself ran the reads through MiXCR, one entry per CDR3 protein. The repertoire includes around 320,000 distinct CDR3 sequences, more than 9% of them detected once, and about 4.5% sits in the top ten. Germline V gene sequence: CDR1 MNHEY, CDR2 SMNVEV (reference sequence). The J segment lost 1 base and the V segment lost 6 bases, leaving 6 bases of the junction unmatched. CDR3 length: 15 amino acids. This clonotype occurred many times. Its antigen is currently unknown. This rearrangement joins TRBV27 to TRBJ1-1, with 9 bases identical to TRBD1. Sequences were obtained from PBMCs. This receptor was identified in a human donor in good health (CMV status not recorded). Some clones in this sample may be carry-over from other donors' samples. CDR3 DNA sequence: TGTGCCAGCAGCCCCGGGACAGGGACGAACACTGAAGCTTTCTTT. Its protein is CASSPGTGTNTEAFF.